The 4 T cell receptor beta chains in this list originate from one sample, sequenced in a study of cytomegalovirus exposure and HLA in healthy donors. The PCR used 60 Vbeta and 13 Jbeta primers. Sequencing was performed with immunoSEQ multiplex PCR; in TCRdb, only in-frame clones are kept and a portion is missing. The table records 140,000 to 150,000 clones, around 10% of them present only once. Material for sequencing was PBMCs. These receptors were collected from a man aged 50-59 years in good health and CMV-seronegative.

The V and J genes are TRBV11-1 and TRBJ2-5; 12 bases map to TRBD2. V was pared by 2 bases and J by 5 bases, with 9 bases of the junction left unmatched. The CDR3 extends over 17 amino acids. Germline V gene data show CDR1 as SGHAT and CDR2 as FQDESV (reference sequence). The CDR3 sequence is CASSLLSLAGGLETQYF. CDR3 DNA sequence: TGTGCCAGCAGCTTATTGTCGCTAGCGGGAGGGCTGGAGACCCAGTACTTC.

CDR3 region: CASSARTNSYEQYF. In DNA, the CDR3 is TGTGCCAGTAGTGCCCGGACTAACTCCTACGAGCAGTACTTC. The rearrangement joins TRBV19 to TRBJ2-7; D possibly corresponds to TRBD2 (6 bases). The CDR3 is 14 residues long. Germline V gives CDR1 LNHDA, CDR2 SQIVND (reference sequence). Trimming took 5 bases from V and 0 from J, leaving 11 bases between them.

This sequence joins TRBV23-1 and TRBJ2-2, with 7 positions matching TRBD1. TRBV23-1 is marked as an open reading frame, function uncertain. The V segment lost 6 bases and the J segment 1 base; nucleotides outside the gene matches: 8. There are 16 residues in the CDR3. As DNA, the CDR3 is TGCGCCAGCAGCCACACCCGGACAGGGAACACCGGGGAGCTGTTTTTT. Translating it yields CASSHTRTGNTGELFF.

In this sample, this clone turned up a few times. The V call is TRBV5-1, the J call TRBJ2-5; 8 bases line up with TRBD1. Germline V CDR1 and CDR2: SGHRS, YFSETQ. The CDR3 sequence is 16 residues long. Germline trimming cut 0 bases from V and 2 bases from J; bases unmatched to any gene: 6. CDR3 residues: CASSLAAGQGQETQYF. CDR3 DNA sequence: TGCGCCAGCAGCTTGGCCGCTGGACAGGGTCAAGAGACCCAGTACTTC.